The 17 T cell receptor beta chains listed next were all sequenced from one sample in a study of T cell responses to AZD1222 COVID-19 vaccine. Profiling relied on immunoSEQ multiplex PCR, and the TCRdb table lists in-frame clones only, not all of them. The sample contains 80,000 to 90,000 clones, around 90% of which appear only once. The source was peripheral blood, collected on day 0 of AZD1222 vaccination. Receptor source: an adult in good health.

This clone was seen just once. This chain's CDR3 is CASSTGLAAYEQYF. The CDR3 DNA is TGTGCCAGCTCAACGGGACTAGCGGCCTACGAGCAGTACTTC. The rearrangement links TRBV18 to TRBJ2-7, with 11 bases lining up with TRBD2. V lost 5 bases, J lost 2 bases, and 2 bases stayed unmatched. The CDR3 length is 14 residues. Germline V gives CDR1 KGHSH, CDR2 LQKENI.

The chain employs TRBV14 and TRBJ2-2, with D perhaps TRBD2 (5 bases). The V end lost 0 bases, the J end lost 7 bases, and 12 bases lay between the germline ends. The germline V gene has CDR1 SGHDN and CDR2 FVKESK. This CDR3 spans 15 amino acids. The CDR3 DNA sequence: TGTGCCAGCAGCCAAGAACTAGAGGGCAGCGGGGAGCTGTTTTTT. Translation: CASSQELEGSGELFF.

The chain is built from TRBV5-1 and TRBJ1-2, with D uncertain. V gave up 4 bases and J gave up 4 bases, with 14 bases separating them. Germline CDR1 and CDR2: SGHRS and YFSETQ. This CDR3 region has 14 residues. CDR3 residues: CASSQGDLGYGYTF. DNA for the CDR3: TGCGCCAGCAGCCAAGGAGATTTAGGCTATGGCTACACCTTC.

This chain joins TRBV24-1 and TRBJ1-4; TRBD1 aligns across 11 bases. Germline CDR1 KGHDR, CDR2 SFDVKD. The CDR3 has 15 amino acids. V lost 4 bases to trimming and J lost 8 bases; unmatched junction nucleotides: 5. CDR3 amino acids: CATSDSGTGGEKLFF. CDR3 DNA: TGTGCCACCAGTGACTCCGGGACAGGGGGAGAAAAACTGTTTTTT.

The chain carries TRBV5-1 and TRBJ1-2; possible D gene TRBD1, 5 bases. The CDR3 covers 15 residues. Germline lookup yields CDR1 SGHRS and CDR2 YFSETQ. Trimming removed 5 bases from V and 3 bases from J, with 17 bases in between. The CDR3 is CASRTEPTPHYGYTF. CDR3 DNA sequence: TGCGCCAGCAGGACAGAACCAACGCCTCACTATGGCTACACCTTC.

This chain links TRBV28 with TRBJ1-2; 8 bases are shared with TRBD1. Germline trimming cut 6 bases from V and 2 bases from J; bases unmatched to any gene: 14. Germline CDR1 is MDHEN and CDR2 is SYDVKM. This CDR3 is built from 17 residues. CDR3 DNA: TGTGCCAGCAGCGACGCTCAGGGGGCATCTGGAAACTATGGCTACACCTTC. It encodes CASSDAQGASGNYGYTF.

The chain recombines TRBV5-6 with TRBJ2-7; D is ambiguous. This CDR3 region has 14 residues. Germline V gene data show CDR1 as SGHDT and CDR2 as YYEEEE. Trimming left V 1 base short and J 4 bases short, with 12 bases between. The CDR3 here is CASSLRRSRYEQYF. The CDR3 DNA is TGTGCCAGCAGCTTGCGGCGCAGCAGATACGAGCAGTACTTC.

The chain combines TRBV2 with TRBJ2-7; D unclear. The CDR3 has 11 amino acids. Trimming took 1 base from V and 4 from J, leaving 2 bases between them. Per the germline V gene, CDR1 is SNHLY and CDR2 is FYNNEI. CDR3 in DNA: TGTGCCAGCAGTGAAGTGTACGAGCAGTACTTC. This codes for CASSEVYEQYF.

The chain carries TRBV18 and TRBJ2-5; 7 nucleotides line up with TRBD1. The CDR3 length is 15 residues. Trimming at V came to 4 bases and at J to 5 bases, leaving 10 bases not matched to a gene. Germline-derived CDR1 and CDR2 are KGHSH and LQKENI. The CDR3 bases are TGTGCCAGCTCACGAGATACGGGACAGATTGAGACCCAGTACTTC. It specifies CASSRDTGQIETQYF.

V gene TRBV28 combines with J gene TRBJ1-2, with no clear D. The germline gives CDR1 MDHEN, CDR2 SYDVKM. V lost 3 bases and J lost 5, with 10 bases in between. The CDR3 is 13 residues long. CDR3 sequence: CASSFSMTYGYTF. The CDR3 bases are TGTGCCAGCAGTTTTTCTATGACTTATGGCTACACCTTC.

The V and J genes are TRBV5-4 and TRBJ2-1; the match to TRBD2 covers 14 bases. CDR3 length: 16 residues. V gave up 4 bases and J gave up 8 bases; unmatched junction bases: 8. Per the germline V gene, CDR1 is SGHNT and CDR2 is YYREEE (reference sequence). The CDR3 protein is CASSPGLAGAKDEQFF. The CDR3 DNA follows: TGTGCCAGCAGCCCGGGACTAGCGGGAGCGAAAGATGAGCAGTTCTTC.

The chain has TRBV2 and TRBJ1-5, with 7 bases identical to TRBD1. This CDR3 comprises 16 residues. Trimming cost V 6 bases and J 0 bases; bases outside gene matches: 8. CDR1 is SNHLY, CDR2 FYNNEI, per germline. CDR3 protein: CASSHRTGYSNQPQHF. The DNA of the CDR3 is TGTGCCAGCAGCCACCGGACAGGCTATAGCAATCAGCCCCAGCATTTT. The full variable domain, with the rest looked up from reference TRBV2 and TRBJ1-5, is EPEVTQTPSHQVTQMGQEVILRCVPISNHLYFYWYRQILGQKVEFLVSFYNNEISEKSEIFDDQFSVERPDGSNFTLKIRSTKLEDSAMYFCASSHRTGYSNQPQHFGDGTRLSIL.

The chain couples TRBV10-3 to TRBJ1-5; D is uncertain. V was shortened by 7 bases and J by 4 bases, with 11 bases between the two germline ends. The germline gives CDR1 ENHRY, CDR2 SYGVKD. The CDR3 sequence is 13 residues long. The CDR3 protein is CAINRGPNQPQHF. The CDR3 DNA follows: TGTGCCATCAATCGGGGTCCGAATCAGCCCCAGCATTTT.

The chain uses TRBV10-3 and TRBJ1-3, with TRBD1 as a possible D gene (5 bases). The CDR3 spans 16 residues. Germline loops: CDR1 ENHRY, CDR2 SYGVKD. Trimming stripped 2 bases from V and 0 bases from J, with 11 bases between. The CDR3 protein is CAISEGTRGSGNTIYF. Here the CDR3 DNA reads TGTGCCATCAGTGAGGGGACGAGAGGCTCTGGAAACACCATATATTTT.

In the case of this clone: A single base separates this from a much larger clone, so it may be a read error. V is TRBV3-1 (or the pseudogene TRBV3-2) and J is TRBJ2-7, with D perhaps TRBD1 (5 bases). V lost 2 bases to trimming and J lost 2 bases, with 7 bases between them. This CDR3 region has 13 residues. Germline CDR1 and CDR2: LGHDT and YNNKEL (reference sequence). CDR3 region: CASSQQGAYEQYF. The CDR3 DNA sequence: TGTGCCAGCAGCCAACAGGGCGCCTACGAGCAGTACTTC.

This clone ranks as medium-sized. The chain employs TRBV11-2 and TRBJ2-7, with D unclear. The V and J ends lost 5 bases and 6 bases respectively, with 17 bases between them. Germline values: CDR1 SGHAT, CDR2 FQNNGV. This CDR3 region has 14 residues. CDR3 nucleotide sequence: TGTGCCAGCAGCCCTTACTTAGACGGATCCGAGCAGTACTTC. This codes for CASSPYLDGSEQYF. Using reference TRBV11-2 and TRBJ2-7 for the parts outside the CDR3, the full variable domain is EAGVAQSPRYKIIEKRQSVAFWCNPISGHATLYWYQQILGQGPKLLIQFQNNGVVDDSQLPKDRFSAERLKGVDSTLKIQPAKLEDSAVYLCASSPYLDGSEQYFGPGTRLTVT.

The chain recombines TRBV27 with TRBJ2-7; 8 positions match TRBD1. The CDR3 sequence is 12 residues long. Germline values: CDR1 MNHEY, CDR2 SMNVEV (reference sequence). Trimming took 8 bases from V and 3 from J; bases not matched to a gene: 3. The CDR3 spells CASGQGGYEQYF. CDR3 nucleotides: TGTGCCAGCGGACAGGGCGGCTACGAGCAGTACTTC.